Listed below are T cell receptor beta chains from one sample, sequenced in a study of blood T cell repertoires in COVID-19. Sequencing was performed with immunoSEQ multiplex PCR; in TCRdb, only in-frame clones are kept and a portion is missing. The data show 410,000 or so clones, with 89% seen just once and about 1.6% held by the top ten. Specimen: peripheral blood. All receptors come from a woman aged 40 to 50 with COVID-19, enrolled during active disease. The CDR3 runs from the conserved cysteine through the conserved F or W. D genes are given only for firm matches. Only part of the rows carry a size: once, few, many, or a class if the clone is expanded.

CDR3 protein: CASRDSRNTEAFF
CDR3 DNA: TGTGCCAGCAGGGACAGCCGGAACACTGAAGCTTTCTTT
D gene: NA
clone size: NA
J gene: TRBJ1-1
V gene: TRBV28

CDR3 protein: CARSPGTNPVQPQHF
CDR3 DNA: TGTGCCAGAAGCCCCGGGACAAACCCCGTTCAGCCCCAGCATTTT
D gene: NA
clone size: NA
J gene: TRBJ1-5
V gene: TRBV5-3

CDR3 protein: CASSPPTSGGNNEQFF
CDR3 DNA: TGTGCCAGCTCACCACCAACTAGCGGGGGGAACAATGAGCAGTTCTTC
D gene: TRBD2
clone size: NA
J gene: TRBJ2-1
V gene: TRBV18

CDR3 protein: CASSRRGNNQPQHF
CDR3 DNA: TGTGCCAGTAGCCGCAGGGGTAACAATCAGCCCCAGCATTTT
D gene: NA
clone size: NA
J gene: TRBJ1-5
V gene: TRBV19

CDR3 protein: CASSPFEGGQPQHF
CDR3 DNA: TGTGCCAGCTCACCATTTGAGGGAGGGCAGCCCCAGCATTTT
D gene: NA
clone size: NA
J gene: TRBJ1-5
V gene: TRBV18

CDR3 protein: CASSEGTGGLYEQYF
CDR3 DNA: TGTGCCAGCAGCGAGGGGACAGGGGGATTGTACGAGCAGTACTTC
D gene: TRBD1
clone size: NA
J gene: TRBJ2-7
V gene: TRBV9

CDR3 protein: CASSSDRGPNYGYTF
CDR3 DNA: TGTGCCAGCAGCTCCGACAGGGGGCCTAACTATGGCTACACCTTC
D gene: TRBD1
clone size: NA
J gene: TRBJ1-2
V gene: TRBV28

CDR3 protein: CASSSSGTGVSGANVLTF
CDR3 DNA: TGTGCCAGCAGTTCCTCCGGGACAGGGGTCTCTGGGGCCAACGTCCTGACTTTC
D gene: TRBD1
clone size: NA
J gene: TRBJ2-6
V gene: TRBV27

CDR3 protein: CASSPDRANADQPQHF
CDR3 DNA: TGTGCCAGCAGCCCAGACAGGGCTAACGCAGATCAGCCCCAGCATTTT
D gene: TRBD1
clone size: NA
J gene: TRBJ1-5
V gene: TRBV27

CDR3 protein: CASSQEDSSFGNQPQHF
CDR3 DNA: TGTGCCAGCAGCCAAGAGGACAGCTCCTTTGGCAATCAGCCCCAGCATTTT
D gene: NA
clone size: few
J gene: TRBJ1-5
V gene: TRBV4-2

CDR3 protein: CASGMTGDHNEQFF
CDR3 DNA: TGTGCCAGCGGCATGACAGGGGACCACAATGAGCAGTTCTTC
D gene: TRBD1
clone size: NA
J gene: TRBJ2-1
V gene: TRBV6-5